The 3 T cell receptor beta chains presented below share a single source sample, sequenced in a study of response to subunit inactivated influenza vaccine. MiXCR, applied by TCRdb to the RT-PCR reads, yields one record per CDR3 protein. Altogether under 850,000 distinct CDR3 sequences are present, about 18% being singletons, with the ten largest covering roughly 10%. This sample comprised PBMCs from blood, obtained 5 days after vaccination. The receptors derive from a middle-aged man who received an inactivated influenza vaccine.

The chain carries TRBV5-1 and TRBJ2-7; 11 bases are shared with TRBD2. The CDR3 is 17 residues long. In germline, CDR1 is SGHRS, CDR2 YFSETQ. The V and J ends lost 0 bases and 2 bases, in that order; junction bases with no gene match: 7. Here the CDR3 reads CASSLAGGGLAAYEQYF. In nucleotides, the CDR3 is TGCGCCAGCAGCTTGGCCGGCGGGGGACTAGCGGCCTACGAGCAGTACTTC.

The rearrangement uses TRBV5-1 and TRBJ1-4, with D possibly TRBD1 on 5 matching bases. The V end lost 4 bases, the J end lost 6 bases, and 10 bases lay between the germline ends. There are 13 residues in the CDR3. Germline CDR1 reads SGHRS; CDR2 reads YFSETQ. The CDR3 DNA sequence: TGCGCCAGCAGCAGGGACGTGGATGAAAAACTGTTTTTT. This encodes CASSRDVDEKLFF.

A few counts support this clonotype. This rearrangement joins TRBV20-1 to TRBJ1-3; TRBD1 matches 8 bases. CDR3 length: 18 residues. The V and J ends lost 0 bases and 1 base, in that order; junction bases with no gene match: 11. Germline CDR1 and CDR2: DFQATT and SNEGSKA (reference sequence). CDR3 protein: CSARDPRTGRRSGNTIYF. In nucleotides, the CDR3 is TGCAGTGCTAGAGATCCGAGGACAGGGAGAAGGTCTGGAAACACCATATATTTT.